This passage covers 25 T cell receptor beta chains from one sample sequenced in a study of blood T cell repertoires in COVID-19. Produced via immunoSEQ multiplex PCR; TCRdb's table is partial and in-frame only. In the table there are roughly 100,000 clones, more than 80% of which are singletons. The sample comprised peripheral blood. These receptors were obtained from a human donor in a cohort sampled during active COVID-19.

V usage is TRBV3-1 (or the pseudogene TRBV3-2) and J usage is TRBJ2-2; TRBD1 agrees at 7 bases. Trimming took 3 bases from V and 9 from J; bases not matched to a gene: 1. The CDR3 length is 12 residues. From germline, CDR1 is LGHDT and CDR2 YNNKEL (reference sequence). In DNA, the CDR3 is TGTGCCAGCAGCCAGGACAGGTGGGAGCTGTTTTTT. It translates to CASSQDRWELFF.

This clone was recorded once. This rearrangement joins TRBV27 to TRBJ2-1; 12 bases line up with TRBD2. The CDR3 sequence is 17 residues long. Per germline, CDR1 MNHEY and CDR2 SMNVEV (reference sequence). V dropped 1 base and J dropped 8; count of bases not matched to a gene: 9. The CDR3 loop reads CASSLLASGGARHEQFF. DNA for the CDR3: TGTGCCAGCAGTTTATTAGCTAGCGGGGGGGCTAGGCATGAGCAGTTCTTC.

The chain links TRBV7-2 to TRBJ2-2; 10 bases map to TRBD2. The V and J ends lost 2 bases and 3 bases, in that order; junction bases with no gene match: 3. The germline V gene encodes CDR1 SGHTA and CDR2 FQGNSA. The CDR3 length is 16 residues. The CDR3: CASSLKGLAHTGELFF. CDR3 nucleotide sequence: TGTGCCAGCAGCTTAAAGGGACTAGCGCACACCGGGGAGCTGTTTTTT.

DNA for the CDR3: TGTGCCAGCAGCCAAACACGGGTTTATGGCTACACCTTC. Encoded protein: CASSQTRVYGYTF. The chain couples TRBV6-5 to TRBJ1-2; D not resolved. This CDR3 contains 13 residues. Trimming left V 6 bases short and J 5 bases short, with 13 bases between. Per germline, CDR1 MNHEY and CDR2 SVGAGI.

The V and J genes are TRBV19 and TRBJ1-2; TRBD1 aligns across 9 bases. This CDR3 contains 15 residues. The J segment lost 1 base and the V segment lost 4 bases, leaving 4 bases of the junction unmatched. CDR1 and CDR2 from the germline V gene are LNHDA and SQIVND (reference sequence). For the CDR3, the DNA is TGTGCCAGTAGTAATGACAGGGGGGGTAACTATGGCTACACCTTC. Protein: CASSNDRGGNYGYTF.

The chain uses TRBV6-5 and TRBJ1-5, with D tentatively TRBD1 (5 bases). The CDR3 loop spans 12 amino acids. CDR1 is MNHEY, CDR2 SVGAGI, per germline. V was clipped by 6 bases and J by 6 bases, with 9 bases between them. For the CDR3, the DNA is TGTGCCAGCAGAGGGGTTGGTCAGCCCCAGCATTTT. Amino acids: CASRGVGQPQHF.

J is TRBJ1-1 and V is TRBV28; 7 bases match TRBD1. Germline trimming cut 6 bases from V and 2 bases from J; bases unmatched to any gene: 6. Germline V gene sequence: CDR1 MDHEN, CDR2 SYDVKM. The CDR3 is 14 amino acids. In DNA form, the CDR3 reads TGTGCCAGCAGGTTGACAGGGCCTAACACTGAAGCTTTCTTT. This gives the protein CASRLTGPNTEAFF. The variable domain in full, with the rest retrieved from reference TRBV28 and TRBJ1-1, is DVKVTQSSRYLVKRTGEKVFLECVQDMDHENMFWYRQDPGLGLRLIYFSYDVKMKEKGDIPEGYSVSREKKERFSLILESASTNQTSMYLCASRLTGPNTEAFFGQGTRLTVV.

As DNA, the CDR3 is TGTGCCAGTAAGAGAGACACCCAGAGTAATTCACCCCTCCACTTT. It yields the protein CASKRDTQSNSPLHF. The rearrangement joins TRBV19 to TRBJ1-6; D is undetermined. V shed 7 bases and J shed 6 bases, with 16 bases lying between them. The CDR3 length is 15 residues. Per germline, CDR1 LNHDA and CDR2 SQIVND (reference sequence).

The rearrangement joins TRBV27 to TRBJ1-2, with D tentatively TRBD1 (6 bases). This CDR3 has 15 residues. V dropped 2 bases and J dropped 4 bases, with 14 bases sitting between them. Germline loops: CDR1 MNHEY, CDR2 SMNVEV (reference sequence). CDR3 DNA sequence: TGTGCCAGCAGTTTAACCGGGGGAGGGGGCTATGGCTACACCTTC. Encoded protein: CASSLTGGGGYGYTF.

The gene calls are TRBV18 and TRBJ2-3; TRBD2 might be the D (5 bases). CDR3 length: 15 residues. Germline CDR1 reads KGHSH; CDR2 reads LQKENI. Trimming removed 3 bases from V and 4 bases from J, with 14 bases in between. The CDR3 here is CASSPQAGVSDTQYF. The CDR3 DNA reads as TGTGCCAGCTCACCGCAGGCGGGCGTATCAGATACGCAGTATTTT.

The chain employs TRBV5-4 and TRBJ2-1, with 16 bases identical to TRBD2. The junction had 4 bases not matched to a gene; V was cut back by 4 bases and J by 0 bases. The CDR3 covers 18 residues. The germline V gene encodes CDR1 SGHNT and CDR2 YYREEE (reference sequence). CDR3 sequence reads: CASSAGLAGGTSYNEQFF. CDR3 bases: TGTGCCAGCAGCGCGGGACTAGCGGGGGGGACCTCCTACAATGAGCAGTTCTTC.

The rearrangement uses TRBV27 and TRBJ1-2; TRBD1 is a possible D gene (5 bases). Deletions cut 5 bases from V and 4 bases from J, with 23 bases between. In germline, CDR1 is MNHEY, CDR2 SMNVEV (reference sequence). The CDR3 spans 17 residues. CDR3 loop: CASSKAQEHIPGYGYTF. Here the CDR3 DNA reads TGTGCCAGCAGTAAAGCACAGGAGCATATTCCTGGCTATGGCTACACCTTC.

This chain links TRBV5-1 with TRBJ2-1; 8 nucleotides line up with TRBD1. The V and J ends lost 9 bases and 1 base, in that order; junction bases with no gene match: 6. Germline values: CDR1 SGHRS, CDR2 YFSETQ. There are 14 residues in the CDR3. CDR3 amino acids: CATRRTGSYNEQFF. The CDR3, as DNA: TGCGCCACCAGACGGACAGGGTCCTACAATGAGCAGTTCTTC. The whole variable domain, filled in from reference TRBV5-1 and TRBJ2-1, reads KAGVTQTPRYLIKTRGQQVTLSCSPISGHRSVSWYQQTPGQGLQFLFEYFSETQRNKGNFPGRFSGRQFSNSRSEMNVSTLELGDSALYLCATRRTGSYNEQFFGPGTRLTVL.

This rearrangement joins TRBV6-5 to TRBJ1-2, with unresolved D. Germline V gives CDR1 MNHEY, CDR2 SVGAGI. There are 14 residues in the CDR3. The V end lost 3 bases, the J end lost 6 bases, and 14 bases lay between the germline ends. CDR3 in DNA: TGTGCCAGCAGTTATCAAATCGGCGGGAATGGCTACACCTTC. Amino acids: CASSYQIGGNGYTF.

This chain's CDR3 is CATSSVQGFGYTF. The CDR3 nucleotides read TGTGCCACCAGCAGTGTCCAGGGATTCGGCTACACCTTC. This rearrangement joins TRBV15 to TRBJ1-2; D is perhaps TRBD1 (5 bases). V was trimmed by 3 bases and J by 8 bases, leaving 13 bases between them. Germline assignment: CDR1 LNHNV and CDR2 YYDKDF (reference sequence). The CDR3 extends over 13 amino acids.

The DNA of the CDR3 is TGTGCCAGCACCCTAGAAAGGGGGCTGGGCTACACCTTC. Protein product: CASTLERGLGYTF. The V and J genes are TRBV6-5 and TRBJ1-2, with TRBD1 matching 7 bases. J gave up 8 bases and V 7 bases, and 10 bases lay outside the gene matches. This CDR3 has 13 residues. The germline V gene encodes CDR1 MNHEY and CDR2 SVGAGI.

The CDR3 protein is CATSRDSVKGEQYF. DNA of the CDR3: TGTGCCACCTCTCGGGACAGTGTAAAGGGGGAGCAGTACTTC. The genes are TRBV2 and TRBJ2-7, with 7 positions matching TRBD1. The CDR3 is 14 amino acids. The V segment lost 10 bases and the J segment 7 bases; nucleotides outside the gene matches: 16. Germline V gene sequence: CDR1 SNHLY, CDR2 FYNNEI.

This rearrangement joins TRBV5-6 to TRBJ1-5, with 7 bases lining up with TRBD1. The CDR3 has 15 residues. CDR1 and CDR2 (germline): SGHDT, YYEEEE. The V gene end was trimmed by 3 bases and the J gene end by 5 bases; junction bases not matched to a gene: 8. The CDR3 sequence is CASSSGTVPYQPQHF. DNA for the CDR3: TGTGCCAGCAGCTCCGGGACAGTCCCTTATCAGCCCCAGCATTTT.

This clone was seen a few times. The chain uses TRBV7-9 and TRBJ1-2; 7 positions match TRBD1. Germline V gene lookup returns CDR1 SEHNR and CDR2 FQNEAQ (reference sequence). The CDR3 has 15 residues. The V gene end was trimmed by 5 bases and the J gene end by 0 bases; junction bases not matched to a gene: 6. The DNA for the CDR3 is TGTGCCAGCAGCCAGGGGGACGGAGCTAACTATGGCTACACCTTC. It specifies CASSQGDGANYGYTF.

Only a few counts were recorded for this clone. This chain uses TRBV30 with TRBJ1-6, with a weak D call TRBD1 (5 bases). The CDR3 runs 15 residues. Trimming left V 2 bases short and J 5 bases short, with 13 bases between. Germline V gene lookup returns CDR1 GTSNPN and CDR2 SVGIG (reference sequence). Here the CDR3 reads CAWSRGGLDNSPLHF. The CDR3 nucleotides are TGTGCCTGGAGTCGTGGGGGGTTGGATAATTCACCCCTCCACTTT.

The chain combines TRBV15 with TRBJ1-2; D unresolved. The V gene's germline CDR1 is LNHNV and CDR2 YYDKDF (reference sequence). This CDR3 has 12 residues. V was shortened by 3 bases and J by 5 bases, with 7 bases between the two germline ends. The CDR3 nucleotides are TGTGCCACCAGCAGTACCGGTTATGGCTACACCTTC. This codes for CATSSTGYGYTF.

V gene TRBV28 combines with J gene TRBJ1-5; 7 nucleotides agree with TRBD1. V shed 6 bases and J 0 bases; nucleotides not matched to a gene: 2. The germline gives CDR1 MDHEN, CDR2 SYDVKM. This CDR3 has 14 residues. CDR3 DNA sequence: TGTGCCAGCAGGGGACAGAATAGCAATCAGCCCCAGCATTTT. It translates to CASRGQNSNQPQHF.

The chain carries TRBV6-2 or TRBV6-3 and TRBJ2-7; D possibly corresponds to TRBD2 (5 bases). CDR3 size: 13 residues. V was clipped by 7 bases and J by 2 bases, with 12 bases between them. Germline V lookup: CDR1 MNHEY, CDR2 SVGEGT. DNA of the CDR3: TGTGCCAGCACCCCCCTCGGGGCCTACGAGCAGTACTTC. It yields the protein CASTPLGAYEQYF.

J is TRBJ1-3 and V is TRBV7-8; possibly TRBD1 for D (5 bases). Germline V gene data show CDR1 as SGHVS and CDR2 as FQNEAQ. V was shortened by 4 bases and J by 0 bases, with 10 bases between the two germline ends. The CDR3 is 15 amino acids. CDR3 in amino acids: CASSSTANSGNTIYF. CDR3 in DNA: TGTGCCAGCAGCTCGACAGCGAACTCTGGAAACACCATATATTTT.

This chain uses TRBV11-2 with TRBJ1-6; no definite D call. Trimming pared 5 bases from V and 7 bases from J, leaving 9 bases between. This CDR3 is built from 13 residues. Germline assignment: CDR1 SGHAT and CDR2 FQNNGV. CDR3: CASSRYRNSPLHF. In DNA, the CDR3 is TGTGCCAGCAGCCGTTACAGAAATTCACCCCTCCACTTT.